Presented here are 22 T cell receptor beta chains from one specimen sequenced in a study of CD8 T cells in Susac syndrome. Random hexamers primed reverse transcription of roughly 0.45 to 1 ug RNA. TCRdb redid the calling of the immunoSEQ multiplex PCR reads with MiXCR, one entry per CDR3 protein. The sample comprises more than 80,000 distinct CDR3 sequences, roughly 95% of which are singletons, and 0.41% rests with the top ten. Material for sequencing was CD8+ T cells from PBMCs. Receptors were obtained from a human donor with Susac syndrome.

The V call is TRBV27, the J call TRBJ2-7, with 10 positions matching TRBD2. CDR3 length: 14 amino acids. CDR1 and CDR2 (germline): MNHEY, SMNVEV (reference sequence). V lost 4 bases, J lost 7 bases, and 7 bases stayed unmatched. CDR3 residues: CASSWTSGSGEQYF. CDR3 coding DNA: TGTGCCAGCAGTTGGACTAGCGGTTCCGGGGAGCAGTACTTC.

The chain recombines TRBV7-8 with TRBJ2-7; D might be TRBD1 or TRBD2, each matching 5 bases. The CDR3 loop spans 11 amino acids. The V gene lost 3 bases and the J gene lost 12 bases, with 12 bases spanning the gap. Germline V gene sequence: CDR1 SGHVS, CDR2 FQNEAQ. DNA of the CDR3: TGTGCCAGCAGCTTTGGGACGATGCCGTACTTC. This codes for CASSFGTMPYF.

CDR3 nucleotide sequence: TGTGCCAGCAAGGGCGGGGGGGCCTTGGAGACCCAGTACTTC. Amino acids: CASKGGGALETQYF. The chain carries TRBV12-3 or TRBV12-4 and TRBJ2-5; 9 bases match TRBD2. CDR3 length equals 14 residues. Trimming at V came to 7 bases and at J to 5 bases, leaving 8 bases not matched to a gene.

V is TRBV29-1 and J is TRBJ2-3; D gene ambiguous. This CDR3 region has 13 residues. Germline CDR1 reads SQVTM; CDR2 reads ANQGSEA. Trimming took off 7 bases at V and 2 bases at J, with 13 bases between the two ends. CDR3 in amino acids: CSARHPDTDTQYF. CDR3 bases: TGCAGCGCGAGGCATCCGGACACAGATACGCAGTATTTT.

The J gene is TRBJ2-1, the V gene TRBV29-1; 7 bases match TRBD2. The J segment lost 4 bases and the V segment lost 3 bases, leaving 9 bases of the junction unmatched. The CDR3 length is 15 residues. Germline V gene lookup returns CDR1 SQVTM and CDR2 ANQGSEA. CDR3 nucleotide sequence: TGCAGCGTTGAGGGGCGGCTAGCGGATTACAATGAGCAGTTCTTC. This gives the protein CSVEGRLADYNEQFF.

The CDR3 sequence: CASSQQTGANVLTF. CDR3 coding DNA: TGTGCCAGCAGCCAACAAACTGGGGCCAACGTCCTGACTTTC. The rearrangement joins TRBV3-1 to TRBJ2-6; D call uncertain. The CDR3 is made up of 14 amino acids. Looked up from germline, CDR1 is LGHDT and CDR2 is YNNKEL (reference sequence). V was cut by 2 bases and J by 2 bases, with 4 bases left in between.

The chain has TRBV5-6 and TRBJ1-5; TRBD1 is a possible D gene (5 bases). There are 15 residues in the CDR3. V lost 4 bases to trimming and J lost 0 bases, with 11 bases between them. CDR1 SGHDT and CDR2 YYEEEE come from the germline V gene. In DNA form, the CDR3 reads TGTGCCAGCAGCACGATGACAGATAGCAATCAGCCCCAGCATTTT. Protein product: CASSTMTDSNQPQHF.

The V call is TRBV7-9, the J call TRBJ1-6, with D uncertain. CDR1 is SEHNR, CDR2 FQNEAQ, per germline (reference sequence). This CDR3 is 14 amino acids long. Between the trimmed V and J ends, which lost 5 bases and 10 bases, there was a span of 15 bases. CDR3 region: CASSLSVVGSPLHF. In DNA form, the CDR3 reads TGTGCCAGCAGCCTAAGTGTTGTGGGGTCACCCCTCCACTTT.

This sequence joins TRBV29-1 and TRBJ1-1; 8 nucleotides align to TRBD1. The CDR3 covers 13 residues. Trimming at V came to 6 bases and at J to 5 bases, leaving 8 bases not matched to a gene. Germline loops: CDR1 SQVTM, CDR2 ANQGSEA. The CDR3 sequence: CSVSTGTGTEAFF. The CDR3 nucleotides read TGCAGCGTCTCAACCGGGACAGGAACTGAAGCTTTCTTT.

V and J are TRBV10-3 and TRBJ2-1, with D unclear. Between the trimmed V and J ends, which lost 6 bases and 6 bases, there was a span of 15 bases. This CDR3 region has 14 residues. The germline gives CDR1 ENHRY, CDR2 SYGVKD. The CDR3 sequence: CAISEWTRINEQFF. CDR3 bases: TGTGCCATCAGCGAATGGACGAGGATCAATGAGCAGTTCTTC.

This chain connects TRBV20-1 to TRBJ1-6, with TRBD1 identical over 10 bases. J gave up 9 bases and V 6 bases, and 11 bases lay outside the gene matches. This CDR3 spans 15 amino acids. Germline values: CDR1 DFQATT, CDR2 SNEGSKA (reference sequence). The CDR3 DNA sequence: TGCAGTGCCTTCAACCCCGGGACAGGGGTTTCACCCCTCCACTTT. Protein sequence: CSAFNPGTGVSPLHF.

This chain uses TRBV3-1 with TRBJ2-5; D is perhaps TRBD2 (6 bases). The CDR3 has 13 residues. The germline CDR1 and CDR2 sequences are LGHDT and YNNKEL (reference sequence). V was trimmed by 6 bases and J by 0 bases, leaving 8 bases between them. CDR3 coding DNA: TGTGCCAGCAGAGGAGGGTACCAAGAGACCCAGTACTTC. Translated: CASRGGYQETQYF.

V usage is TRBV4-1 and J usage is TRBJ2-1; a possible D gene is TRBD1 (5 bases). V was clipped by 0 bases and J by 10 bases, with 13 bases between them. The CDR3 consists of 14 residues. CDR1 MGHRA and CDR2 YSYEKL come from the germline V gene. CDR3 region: CASSQEVREGEQFF. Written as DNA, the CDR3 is TGCGCCAGCAGCCAAGAGGTCAGGGAAGGGGAGCAGTTCTTC.

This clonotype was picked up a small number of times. This CDR3 is CASSGSYNEQFF. CDR3 in DNA: TGTGCCAGCAGTGGGTCCTACAATGAGCAGTTCTTC. This sequence joins TRBV25-1 and TRBJ2-1; D is undetermined. The germline gives CDR1 MGHDK, CDR2 SYGVNS. V lost 4 bases and J 1 base, leaving 2 bases between the germline ends. The CDR3 is made up of 12 amino acids.

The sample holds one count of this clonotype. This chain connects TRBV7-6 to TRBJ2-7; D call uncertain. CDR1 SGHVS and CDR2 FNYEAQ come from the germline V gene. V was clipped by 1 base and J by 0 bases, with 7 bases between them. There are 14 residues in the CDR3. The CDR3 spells CASSLEDGSYEQYF. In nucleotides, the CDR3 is TGTGCCAGCAGCTTAGAGGACGGCTCCTACGAGCAGTACTTC.

CDR3 loop: CASKTGLETQYF. The CDR3 coding sequence is TGTGCCAGCAAGACAGGGCTGGAGACCCAGTACTTC. The J gene is TRBJ2-5, the V gene TRBV27; 7 bases align to TRBD1. In germline, CDR1 is MNHEY, CDR2 SMNVEV (reference sequence). V was pared by 7 bases and J by 5 bases, with 4 bases of the junction left unmatched. This CDR3 is built from 12 residues.

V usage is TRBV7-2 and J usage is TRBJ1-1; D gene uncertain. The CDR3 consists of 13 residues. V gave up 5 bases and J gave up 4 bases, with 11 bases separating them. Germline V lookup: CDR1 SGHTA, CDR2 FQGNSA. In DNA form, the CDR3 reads TGTGCCAGCAGCGTAGAGACGGGCACTGAAGCTTTCTTT. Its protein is CASSVETGTEAFF.

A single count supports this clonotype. The CDR3 is CASTEDTEAFF. As DNA, the CDR3 is TGCGCCAGCACGGAGGACACTGAAGCTTTCTTT. V and J are TRBV5-1 and TRBJ1-1; no reliable D call. This CDR3 is 11 amino acids long. Deletions cut 6 bases from V and 3 bases from J, with 6 bases between. Germline assignment: CDR1 SGHRS and CDR2 YFSETQ.

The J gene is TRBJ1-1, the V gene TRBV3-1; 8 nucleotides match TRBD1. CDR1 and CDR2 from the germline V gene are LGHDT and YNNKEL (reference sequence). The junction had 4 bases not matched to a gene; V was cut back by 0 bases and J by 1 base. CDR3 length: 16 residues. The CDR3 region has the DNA TGTGCCAGCAGCCAAGACACGGACAGGGAGAACACTGAAGCTTTCTTT. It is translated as CASSQDTDRENTEAFF.

CDR3 region: CSASIAGETQYF. CDR3 DNA sequence: TGCAGTGCTAGCATAGCGGGGGAGACCCAGTACTTC. The chain combines TRBV20-1 with TRBJ2-5; the match to TRBD2 covers 8 bases. Germline V gene sequence: CDR1 DFQATT, CDR2 SNEGSKA (reference sequence). This CDR3 region has 12 residues. The trim removed 3 bases at V and 5 bases at J, leaving 2 bases unmatched.

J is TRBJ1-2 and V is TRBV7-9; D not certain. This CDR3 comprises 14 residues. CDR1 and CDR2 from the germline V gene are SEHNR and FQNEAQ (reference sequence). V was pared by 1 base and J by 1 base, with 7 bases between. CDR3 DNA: TGTGCCAGCAGCTTAGGGAATGATAACTATGGCTACACCTTC. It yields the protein CASSLGNDNYGYTF.

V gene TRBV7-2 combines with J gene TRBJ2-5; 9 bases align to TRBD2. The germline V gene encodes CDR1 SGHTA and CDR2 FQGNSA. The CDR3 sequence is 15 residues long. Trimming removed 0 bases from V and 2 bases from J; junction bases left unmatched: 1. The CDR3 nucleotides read TGTGCCAGCAGCTTAGCCCTAGCGGGACAAGAGACCCAGTACTTC. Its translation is CASSLALAGQETQYF.